This TCR beta chain was profiled in a study of blood T cell repertoires in COVID-19. Study-wide background: Samples taken during acute and convalescent COVID-19 were collected in the United States, Italy and Spain. PBMCs, B-cell-depleted T cells, or T cells provided the cDNA or gDNA that made up the material.

Seattle researchers signed up patients amid active infection and tracked them longitudinally. CDR3 length equals 18 residues. Germline V gives CDR1 KGHSH, CDR2 LQKENI. Trimming left V 0 bases short and J 2 bases short, with 16 bases between. Authors' analysis steps: Reference gene primer amplification gave estimated nucleated cell counts. Method: immunoSEQ multiplex PCR; TCRdb's copy keeps in-frame clones and lacks some. V and J calls and clone size are as listed in that table; D and trimming were resolved from the DNA. The sample contains around 150,000 clones, about 83% of which appear only once. What was sequenced was peripheral blood. The rearrangement uses TRBV18 and TRBJ1-4, with D possibly matching TRBD1 (6 bases). The receptor comes from a man aged 25 to 40 with COVID-19, enrolled during active disease. The DNA of the CDR3 is TGTGCCAGCTCACCACCGCCGACAGGTCGGGCGACTAATGAAAAACTGTTTTTT. Amino acids: CASSPPPTGRATNEKLFF.